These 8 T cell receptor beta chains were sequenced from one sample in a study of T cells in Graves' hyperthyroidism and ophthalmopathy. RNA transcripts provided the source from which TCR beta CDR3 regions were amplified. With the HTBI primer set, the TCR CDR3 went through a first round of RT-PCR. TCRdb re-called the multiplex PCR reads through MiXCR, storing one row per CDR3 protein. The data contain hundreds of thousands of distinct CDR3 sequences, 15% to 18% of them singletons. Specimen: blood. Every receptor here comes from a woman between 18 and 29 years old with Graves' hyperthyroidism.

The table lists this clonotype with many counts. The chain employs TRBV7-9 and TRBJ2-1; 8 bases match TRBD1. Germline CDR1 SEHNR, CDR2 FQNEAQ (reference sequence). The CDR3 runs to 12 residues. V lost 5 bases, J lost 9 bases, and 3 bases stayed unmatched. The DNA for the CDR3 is TGTGCCAGCAGCCCCAGGGGGCCTGAGCAGTTCTTC. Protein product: CASSPRGPEQFF.

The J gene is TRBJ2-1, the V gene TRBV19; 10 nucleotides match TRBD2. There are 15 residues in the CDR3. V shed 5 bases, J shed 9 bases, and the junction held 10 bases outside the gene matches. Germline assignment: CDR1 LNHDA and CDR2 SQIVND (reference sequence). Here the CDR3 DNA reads TGTGCCAGTAGTCCGCTAGCGGGAGAAGGGAGTGAGCAGTTCTTC. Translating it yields CASSPLAGEGSEQFF.

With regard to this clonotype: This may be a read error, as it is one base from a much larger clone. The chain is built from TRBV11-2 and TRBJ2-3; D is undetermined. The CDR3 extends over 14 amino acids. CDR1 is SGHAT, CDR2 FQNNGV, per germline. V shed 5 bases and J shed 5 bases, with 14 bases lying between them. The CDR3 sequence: CASSQVDVVDTQYF. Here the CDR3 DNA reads TGTGCCAGCAGCCAGGTTGACGTGGTAGATACGCAGTATTTT. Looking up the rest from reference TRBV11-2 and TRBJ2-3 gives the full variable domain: EAGVAQSPRYKIIEKRQSVAFWCNPISGHATLYWYQQILGQGPKLLIQFQNNGVVDDSQLPKDRFSAERLKGVDSTLKIQPAKLEDSAVYLCASSQVDVVDTQYFGPGTRLTVL.

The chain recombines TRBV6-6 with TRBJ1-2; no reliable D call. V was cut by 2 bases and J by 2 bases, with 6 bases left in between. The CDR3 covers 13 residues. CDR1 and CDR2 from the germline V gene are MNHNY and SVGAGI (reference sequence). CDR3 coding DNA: TGTGCCAGCAGTTACGCCGGAAACTATGGCTACACCTTC. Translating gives CASSYAGNYGYTF.

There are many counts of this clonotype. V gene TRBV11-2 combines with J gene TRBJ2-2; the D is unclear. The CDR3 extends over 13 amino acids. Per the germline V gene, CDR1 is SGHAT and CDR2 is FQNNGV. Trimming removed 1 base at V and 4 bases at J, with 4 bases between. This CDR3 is CASSLGGTGELFF. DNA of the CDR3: TGTGCCAGCAGCTTAGGGGGCACCGGGGAGCTGTTTTTT.

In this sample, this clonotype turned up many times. In nucleotides, the CDR3 is TGTGCCAGCAGTACGGACGCCTATGGCTACACCTTC. It is translated as CASSTDAYGYTF. This chain uses TRBV6-2 or TRBV6-3 with TRBJ1-2; D gene uncertain. Germline CDR1 is MNHEY and CDR2 is SVGEGT. The V gene lost 5 bases and the J gene lost 4 bases, with 8 bases spanning the gap. The CDR3 spans 12 residues.

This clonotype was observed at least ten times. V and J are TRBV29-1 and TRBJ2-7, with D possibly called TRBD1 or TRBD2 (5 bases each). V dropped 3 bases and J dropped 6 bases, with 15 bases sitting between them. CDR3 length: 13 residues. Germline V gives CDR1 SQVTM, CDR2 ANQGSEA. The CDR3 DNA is TGCAGCGTTGACCCCCAGGGCGGAGGCGAGCAGTACTTC. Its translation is CSVDPQGGGEQYF.

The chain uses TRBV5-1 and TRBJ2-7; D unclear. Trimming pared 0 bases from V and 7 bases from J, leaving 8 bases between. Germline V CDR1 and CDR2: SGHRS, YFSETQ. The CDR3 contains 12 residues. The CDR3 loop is CASSLGTSEQYF. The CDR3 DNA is TGCGCCAGCAGCTTGGGGACCTCAGAGCAGTACTTC.